Each of the 27 T cell receptor beta chains below was sequenced from the same sample in a study of blood T cell repertoires in COVID-19 (TCRdb year 2020). Library preparation used the immunoSEQ multiplex PCR assay. Drawn from immuneACCESS, this table holds only the in-frame rearrangements with V and J called that TCRdb kept. Clones are partly lost; checked studies trace under half to an unresolved V gene and leave the rest unexplained. Across this sample there are approximately 80,000 clones, with around 81% seen only once. Approximately 15% of the sample belongs to the ten largest clones. The sample was peripheral blood. The receptor set was obtained from a human donor in a cohort sampled during active COVID-19.

The chain recombines TRBV19 with TRBJ1-4; 9 bases align to TRBD1. The trim removed 4 bases at V and 8 bases at J, leaving 8 bases unmatched. The CDR3 runs 15 residues. The V gene's germline CDR1 is LNHDA and CDR2 SQIVND (reference sequence). CDR3 amino acids: CASSTLQGAGEKLFF. The DNA of the CDR3 is TGTGCCAGTAGTACCTTACAGGGGGCAGGAGAAAAACTGTTTTTT.

The genes are TRBV7-2 and TRBJ1-2; maybe TRBD1 (5 bases). The V end lost 2 bases, the J end lost 5 bases, and 18 bases lay between the germline ends. The CDR3 totals 16 residues. From germline, CDR1 is SGHTA and CDR2 FQGNSA. The DNA for the CDR3 is TGTGCCAGCAGCTTACCGGGGGGGGACTTTCGGTATGGCTACACCTTC. This sequence encodes CASSLPGGDFRYGYTF.

V and J are TRBV5-6 and TRBJ2-4; D gene ambiguous. The V and J ends lost 4 bases and 3 bases respectively, with 11 bases between them. The germline V gene has CDR1 SGHDT and CDR2 YYEEEE. CDR3 length: 14 residues. The DNA of the CDR3 is TGTGCCAGCAGCCCCCTCTATGACAAAAACATTCAGTACTTC. It codes for CASSPLYDKNIQYF.

Here the CDR3 reads CAGGGGRGTEAFF. Written as DNA, the CDR3 is TGTGCCGGAGGGGGAGGGAGAGGCACTGAAGCTTTCTTT. The rearrangement joins TRBV27 to TRBJ1-1; a possible D gene is TRBD1 (6 bases). Germline V lookup: CDR1 MNHEY, CDR2 SMNVEV (reference sequence). Trimming pared 11 bases from V and 4 bases from J, leaving 17 bases between. The CDR3 runs 13 residues.

This clone occurred once. The chain links TRBV11-2 to TRBJ1-6; the D is unclear. The CDR3 contains 14 residues. Germline V gene data show CDR1 as SGHAT and CDR2 as FQNNGV. With 5 bases removed from V and 0 bases from J, the gap between germline ends came to 5 bases. CDR3 sequence reads: CASSRGSYNSPLHF. DNA of the CDR3: TGTGCCAGCAGCCGGGGCTCCTATAATTCACCCCTCCACTTT.

The chain links TRBV7-3 to TRBJ2-3; D ambiguous. Germline lookup yields CDR1 SGHTA and CDR2 FQGTGA. This CDR3 is 16 amino acids long. V shed 4 bases and J shed 0 bases, with 14 bases lying between them. In DNA, the CDR3 is TGTGCCAGCAGCTACCTAGGCCGATCTAGCACAGATACGCAGTATTTT. It translates to CASSYLGRSSTDTQYF.

The V and J genes are TRBV3-1 (or the pseudogene TRBV3-2) and TRBJ1-1, with 10 bases that match TRBD1. The germline CDR1 and CDR2 sequences are LGHDT and YNNKEL (reference sequence). The CDR3 spans 18 residues. J lost 4 bases, V lost 3 bases, and 14 bases had no gene match. The CDR3 DNA reads TGTGCCAGCAGCCATAATAGACAGGGGGCGGGGAAGGTCACTGAAGCTTTCTTT. Translated: CASSHNRQGAGKVTEAFF.

The gene calls are TRBV9 and TRBJ1-3; TRBD1 might be the D (6 bases). Germline V lookup: CDR1 SGDLS, CDR2 YYNGEE. V was clipped by 6 bases and J by 4 bases, with 14 bases between them. This CDR3 comprises 14 residues. Here the CDR3 DNA reads TGTGCCAGCACGTCAGGGGTGGAAGGAAACACCATATATTTT. Translation: CASTSGVEGNTIYF.

V gene TRBV5-4 combines with J gene TRBJ1-6, with TRBD1 as a possible D gene (5 bases). V shed 3 bases and J shed 0 bases, with 13 bases lying between them. This CDR3 is built from 17 residues. CDR1 is SGHNT, CDR2 YYREEE, per germline (reference sequence). The DNA for the CDR3 is TGTGCCAGCAGCTATAGGGGCAGCAGCTCCTATAATTCACCCCTCCACTTT. Translating it yields CASSYRGSSSYNSPLHF.

The V and J genes are TRBV18 and TRBJ1-1; D call uncertain. Trimming shortened V by 6 bases and J by 3 bases, and 17 bases separated the two germline ends. Germline-derived CDR1 and CDR2 are KGHSH and LQKENI. This CDR3 comprises 15 residues. CDR3 DNA sequence: TGTGCCAGCTCCCCTGGGCCTTACTGGTACACTGAAGCTTTCTTT. Translated: CASSPGPYWYTEAFF.

J is TRBJ1-1 and V is TRBV5-5; possibly TRBD1 for D (6 bases). Germline V gene data show CDR1 as SGHKS and CDR2 as YYEKEE (reference sequence). This CDR3 spans 13 amino acids. V lost 2 bases and J 5 bases, leaving 10 bases between the germline ends. The CDR3 region is CASSFSGVTEAFF. The CDR3 DNA reads as TGTGCCAGCAGCTTTTCAGGGGTTACTGAAGCTTTCTTT. The full variable domain, completed using reference TRBV5-5 and TRBJ1-1, is DAGVTQSPTHLIKTRGQQVTLRCSPISGHKSVSWYQQVLGQGPQFIFQYYEKEERGRGNFPDRFSARQFPNYSSELNVNALLLGDSALYLCASSFSGVTEAFFGQGTRLTVV.

V is TRBV6-5 and J is TRBJ1-2; D is perhaps TRBD1 (6 bases). The germline V gene has CDR1 MNHEY and CDR2 SVGAGI. The CDR3 runs to 15 residues. With 4 bases removed from V and 7 bases from J, the gap between germline ends came to 19 bases. The DNA of the CDR3 is TGTGCCAGCAGTTCTCAGACAGGCGGTGCAGGTGGCTACACCTTC. Translating gives CASSSQTGGAGGYTF.

This clone appeared a few times. This chain joins TRBV10-3 and TRBJ1-5, with 7 nucleotides matching TRBD1. The CDR3 spans 16 residues. Germline V gene lookup returns CDR1 ENHRY and CDR2 SYGVKD. Trimming took 0 bases from V and 2 from J; bases not matched to a gene: 4. The CDR3 DNA follows: TGTGCCATCAGTGAGTCGTGGCAGGGGGGCAATCAGCCCCAGCATTTT. It translates to CAISESWQGGNQPQHF.

The gene calls are TRBV27 and TRBJ1-2; D unresolved. Trimming took off 0 bases at V and 6 bases at J, with 14 bases between the two ends. Germline V gene lookup returns CDR1 MNHEY and CDR2 SMNVEV (reference sequence). This CDR3 is built from 15 residues. This chain's CDR3 is CASSLSAALSNGYTF. The CDR3 DNA follows: TGTGCCAGCAGTTTATCGGCGGCTTTGAGTAATGGCTACACCTTC.

V gene TRBV18 combines with J gene TRBJ1-1; D ambiguous. Germline V CDR1 and CDR2: KGHSH, LQKENI. The V gene lost 6 bases and the J gene lost 0 bases, with 8 bases spanning the gap. This CDR3 is built from 13 residues. CDR3: CASSTWLNTEAFF. The CDR3 DNA reads as TGTGCCAGCTCGACATGGTTGAACACTGAAGCTTTCTTT.

The chain uses TRBV13 and TRBJ2-1, with D uncertain. Germline-derived CDR1 and CDR2 are PRHDT and FYEKMQ (reference sequence). V gave up 1 base and J gave up 6 bases, with 13 bases separating them. The CDR3 is made up of 15 amino acids. This CDR3 reads CASSLDSLARNEQFF. In nucleotides, the CDR3 is TGTGCCAGCAGCTTAGATTCATTGGCACGCAATGAGCAGTTCTTC.

This clone came up once. This rearrangement joins TRBV19 to TRBJ1-5, with a possible D match to TRBD1 (6 bases). This CDR3 is 18 amino acids long. The germline CDR1 and CDR2 sequences are LNHDA and SQIVND (reference sequence). V shed 4 bases and J shed 1 base, with 20 bases lying between them. The CDR3 here is CASSTPLQGLWSNQPQHF. CDR3 DNA sequence: TGTGCCAGTAGTACCCCGCTGCAGGGGCTTTGGAGCAATCAGCCCCAGCATTTT.

This chain joins TRBV27 and TRBJ2-3, with 7 positions matching TRBD1. The V gene end was trimmed by 6 bases and the J gene end by 0 bases; junction bases not matched to a gene: 3. CDR1 MNHEY and CDR2 SMNVEV come from the germline V gene (reference sequence). The CDR3 sequence is 14 residues long. The CDR3 sequence: CASRMTGSTDTQYF. CDR3 sequence (DNA): TGTGCCAGCAGAATGACAGGGAGCACAGATACGCAGTATTTT.

The chain has TRBV12-5 and TRBJ1-3; D gene unclear. The CDR3 contains 15 residues. Trimming took off 0 bases at V and 3 bases at J, with 9 bases between the two ends. Germline V CDR1 and CDR2: LGHNT, FRNRAP. The CDR3 DNA sequence: TGTGCTAGTGGTTTGGTAGGTGGAGATGGAAACACCATATATTTT. The encoded protein is CASGLVGGDGNTIYF. Drawing the rest from reference TRBV12-5 and TRBJ1-3, the complete variable domain is DARVTQTPRHKVTEMGQEVTMRCQPILGHNTVFWYRQTMMQGLELLAYFRNRAPLDDSGMPKDRFSAEMPDATLATLKIQPSEPRDSAVYFCASGLVGGDGNTIYFGEGSWLTVV.

The chain combines TRBV5-1 with TRBJ2-7; D might be TRBD1 (5 bases). The CDR3 covers 14 residues. CDR1 and CDR2 from the germline V gene are SGHRS and YFSETQ. The V end lost 0 bases, the J end lost 9 bases, and 16 bases lay between the germline ends. CDR3 in amino acids: CASSLEGQGRGQYF. The CDR3 bases are TGCGCCAGCAGCTTGGAAGGACAAGGGCGCGGGCAGTACTTC.

The chain links TRBV5-1 to TRBJ2-3; TRBD1 agrees at 7 bases. This CDR3 is built from 16 residues. With 4 bases clipped from V and 0 bases from J, the junction kept 8 bases outside the gene matches. The V gene's germline CDR1 is SGHRS and CDR2 YFSETQ. This CDR3 is CASSRTGTDSTDTQYF. In DNA, the CDR3 is TGCGCCAGCAGCCGCACCGGGACAGATAGCACAGATACGCAGTATTTT.

This clone has more than one count but fewer than ten. The chain recombines TRBV28 with TRBJ2-1; 8 nucleotides match TRBD1. CDR1 is MDHEN, CDR2 SYDVKM, per germline. J lost 4 bases, V lost 6 bases, and 17 bases had no gene match. The CDR3 has 18 amino acids. The CDR3 nucleotides are TGTGCCAGCAGAGGATCGTACGGCGGGACAGGTTGGTACAATGAGCAGTTCTTC. As protein: CASRGSYGGTGWYNEQFF.

This chain joins TRBV5-1 and TRBJ2-1; no clear D gene. This CDR3 is built from 15 residues. Germline CDR1 SGHRS, CDR2 YFSETQ. Trimming shortened V by 0 bases and J by 0 bases, and 7 bases separated the two germline ends. This CDR3 is CASSLAVSSYNEQFF. For the CDR3, the DNA is TGCGCCAGCAGCTTGGCCGTCAGCTCCTACAATGAGCAGTTCTTC.

This clone was detected only a few times. This chain uses TRBV9 with TRBJ2-5; 9 bases fit TRBD2. The CDR3 is made up of 17 amino acids. Germline CDR1 reads SGDLS; CDR2 reads YYNGEE. The V and J ends lost 0 bases and 4 bases, in that order; junction bases with no gene match: 10. The CDR3 bases are TGTGCCAGCAGCGTAGCCAGCGGGCGGGAGGGGCGAGAGACCCAGTACTTC. As protein: CASSVASGREGRETQYF.

This chain connects TRBV12-3 or TRBV12-4 to TRBJ2-5, with a tentative D call TRBD1 (5 bases). The CDR3 is made up of 12 amino acids. Trimming pared 6 bases from V and 5 bases from J, leaving 10 bases between. CDR3 amino acids: CASSHKGETQYF. In nucleotides, the CDR3 is TGTGCCAGCAGCCACAAGGGGGAGACCCAGTACTTC.

The chain is built from TRBV27 and TRBJ1-2, with D possibly being TRBD1 (5 bases). Germline lookup yields CDR1 MNHEY and CDR2 SMNVEV (reference sequence). CDR3 length: 14 residues. Deletions cut 5 bases from V and 5 bases from J, with 15 bases between. This CDR3 reads CASSTLETVYGYTF. The CDR3 nucleotides are TGTGCCAGCAGTACCCTCGAGACAGTATATGGCTACACCTTC.

On this clone: This CDR3 is also generated by other DNA sequences in the sample. The rearrangement links TRBV5-1 to TRBJ1-1; D unresolved. With 1 base removed from V and 5 bases from J, the gap between germline ends came to 6 bases. Germline CDR1 reads SGHRS; CDR2 reads YFSETQ. The CDR3 extends over 12 amino acids. The CDR3 loop is CASSLPGTEAFF. Written as DNA, the CDR3 is TGCGCCAGCAGCTTGCCGGGGACTGAAGCTTTCTTT.